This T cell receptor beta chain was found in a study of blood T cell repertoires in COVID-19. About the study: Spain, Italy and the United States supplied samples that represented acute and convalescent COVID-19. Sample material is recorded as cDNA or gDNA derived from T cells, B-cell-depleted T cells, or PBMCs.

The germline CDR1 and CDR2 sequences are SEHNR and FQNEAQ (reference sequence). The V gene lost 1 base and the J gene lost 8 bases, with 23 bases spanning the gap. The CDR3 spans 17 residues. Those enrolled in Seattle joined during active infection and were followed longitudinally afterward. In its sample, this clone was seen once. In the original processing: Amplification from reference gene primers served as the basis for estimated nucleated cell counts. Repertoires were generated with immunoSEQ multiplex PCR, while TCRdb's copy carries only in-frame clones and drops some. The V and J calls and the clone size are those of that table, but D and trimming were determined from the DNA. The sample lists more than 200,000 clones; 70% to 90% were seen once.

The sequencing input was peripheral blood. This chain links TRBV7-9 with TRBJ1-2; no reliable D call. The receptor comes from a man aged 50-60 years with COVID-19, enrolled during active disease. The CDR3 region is CASSLEVGRPIHGGYTF. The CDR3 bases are TGTGCCAGCAGCTTAGAAGTGGGCAGGCCGATCCACGGAGGCTACACCTTC.